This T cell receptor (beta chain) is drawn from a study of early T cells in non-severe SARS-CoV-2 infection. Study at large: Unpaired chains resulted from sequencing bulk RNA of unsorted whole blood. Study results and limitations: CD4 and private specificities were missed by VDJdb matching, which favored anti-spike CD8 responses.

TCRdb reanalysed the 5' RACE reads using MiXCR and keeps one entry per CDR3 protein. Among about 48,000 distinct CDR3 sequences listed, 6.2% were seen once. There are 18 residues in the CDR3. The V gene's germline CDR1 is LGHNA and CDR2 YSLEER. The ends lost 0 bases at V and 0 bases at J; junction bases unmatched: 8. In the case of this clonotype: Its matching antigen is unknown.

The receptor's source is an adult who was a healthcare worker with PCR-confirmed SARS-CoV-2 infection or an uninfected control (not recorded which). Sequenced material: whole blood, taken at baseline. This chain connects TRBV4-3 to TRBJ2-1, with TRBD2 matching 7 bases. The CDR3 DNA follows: TGCGCCAGCAGCCAAGATATAGCTAGCGGCGACTCCTACAATGAGCAGTTCTTC. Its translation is CASSQDIASGDSYNEQFF.